The rows below give T cell receptor beta chains drawn from one sample of a study of blood T cell repertoires in COVID-19. Repertoires were generated with immunoSEQ multiplex PCR, while TCRdb's copy carries only in-frame clones and drops some. The sample lists a few hundred thousand clones; about 91% were seen once. Sequences were obtained from PBMCs or T cells enriched from blood (not recorded which). All receptors come from a woman aged 40 to 50 with acute COVID-19. Both conserved end residues are part of each CDR3. Each record gives: V gene, J gene, CDR3 protein.

TRBV29-1,TRBJ1-5,CSAATGTGSQPQHF
TRBV19,TRBJ2-4,CASSIIGGGRAKNIQYF
TRBV24-1,TRBJ2-5,CAVHRDKELRETQYF
TRBV28,TRBJ2-7,CASSFKGLAGDYEQYF
TRBV7-2,TRBJ1-1,CASSLSGQLEAFF
TRBV6-5,TRBJ1-1,CASIFAAEIWTEAFF
TRBV7-6,TRBJ2-7,CASRRGQPPYEQYF
TRBV27,TRBJ1-4,CASRRQGDEKLFF
TRBV4-1,TRBJ1-5,CASSRERTGSNQPQHF
TRBV6-2/TRBV6-3,TRBJ2-5,CASSTRSETQYF
TRBV19,TRBJ2-5,CASSMGDDTETQYF
TRBV11-3,TRBJ1-2,CASSLVGGWGYTF
TRBV12-3/TRBV12-4,TRBJ2-1,CASSFTSGNEQFF
TRBV28,TRBJ1-5,CASSFGGGFSNQPQHF
TRBV11-3,TRBJ1-5,CASSPGPGGNQPQHF
TRBV2,TRBJ2-3,CASRGATDTQYF
TRBV11-2,TRBJ2-2,CASSFLTGDTGELFF
TRBV6-1,TRBJ1-2,CASSEDRGVYGYTF
TRBV7-2,TRBJ1-2,CASSSTALSGYGYTF
TRBV28,TRBJ1-5,CASSPQGREPQHF
TRBV5-1,TRBJ2-5,CASLGQETQYF
TRBV11-3,TRBJ2-5,CASSPGLGVLSETQYF
TRBV3-1/TRBV3-2,TRBJ2-2,CASSQGGVDTGELFF
TRBV28,TRBJ1-2,CASSQYRGAGYTF
TRBV3-1/TRBV3-2,TRBJ2-5,CASSLAEASETQYF
TRBV28,TRBJ2-5,CASRGTSETQYF
TRBV6-5,TRBJ2-3,CASRTSGRPSDTQYF